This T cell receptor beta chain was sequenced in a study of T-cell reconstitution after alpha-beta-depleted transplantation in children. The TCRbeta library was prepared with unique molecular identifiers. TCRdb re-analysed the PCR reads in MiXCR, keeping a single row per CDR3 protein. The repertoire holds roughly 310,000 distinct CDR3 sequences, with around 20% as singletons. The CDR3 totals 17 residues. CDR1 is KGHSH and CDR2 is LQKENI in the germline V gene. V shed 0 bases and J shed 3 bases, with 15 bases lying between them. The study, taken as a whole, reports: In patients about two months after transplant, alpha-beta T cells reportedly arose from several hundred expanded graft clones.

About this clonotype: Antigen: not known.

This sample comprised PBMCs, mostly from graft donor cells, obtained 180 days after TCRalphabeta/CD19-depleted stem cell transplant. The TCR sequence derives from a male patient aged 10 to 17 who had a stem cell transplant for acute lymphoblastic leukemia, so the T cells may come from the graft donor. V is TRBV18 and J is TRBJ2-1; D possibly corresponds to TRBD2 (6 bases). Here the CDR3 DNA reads TGTGCCAGCTCACCACCCACTTTCCGGACTAACTACAATGAGCAGTTCTTC. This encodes CASSPPTFRTNYNEQFF.